This T cell receptor beta chain was recovered during a study of cytomegalovirus exposure and HLA in healthy donors. Study-wide results and caveats: Relative to equally common others, HLA-associated TCR beta chains showed greater clonal expansion in a later analysis. Within an earlier analysis, most TCR beta V segments proved productive either about 87% or about 30% of the time. What was likely a sequencing artifact was a cluster of highly shared sequence variants.

The CDR3 length is 16 residues. The V gene end was trimmed by 4 bases and the J gene end by 0 bases; junction bases not matched to a gene: 8. The V gene's germline CDR1 is SGHVS and CDR2 FQNEAQ. About this clone: Its antigen is undetermined.

Amplification used 60 Vbeta primers and 13 Jbeta primers. Libraries were prepared by immunoSEQ multiplex PCR; TCRdb keeps only in-frame clonotypes and omits some of them. The sample has 150,000 to 200,000 clones, about 84% seen once. This sequence was found in a man younger than 35 in good health and CMV-seronegative. Sequencing was carried out using PBMCs. This rearrangement joins TRBV7-8 to TRBJ1-1; 7 bases fit TRBD1. CDR3 nucleotide sequence: TGTGCCAGCAGCTCGCCCCCCGGGACAGTGAACACTGAAGCTTTCTTT. Protein: CASSSPPGTVNTEAFF. Looking up the rest from reference TRBV7-8 and TRBJ1-1 gives the full variable domain: GAGVSQSPRYKVAKRGQDVALRCDPISGHVSLFWYQQALGQGPEFLTYFQNEAQLDKSGLPSDRFFAERPEGSVSTLKIQRTQQEDSAVYLCASSSPPGTVNTEAFFGQGTRLTVV.